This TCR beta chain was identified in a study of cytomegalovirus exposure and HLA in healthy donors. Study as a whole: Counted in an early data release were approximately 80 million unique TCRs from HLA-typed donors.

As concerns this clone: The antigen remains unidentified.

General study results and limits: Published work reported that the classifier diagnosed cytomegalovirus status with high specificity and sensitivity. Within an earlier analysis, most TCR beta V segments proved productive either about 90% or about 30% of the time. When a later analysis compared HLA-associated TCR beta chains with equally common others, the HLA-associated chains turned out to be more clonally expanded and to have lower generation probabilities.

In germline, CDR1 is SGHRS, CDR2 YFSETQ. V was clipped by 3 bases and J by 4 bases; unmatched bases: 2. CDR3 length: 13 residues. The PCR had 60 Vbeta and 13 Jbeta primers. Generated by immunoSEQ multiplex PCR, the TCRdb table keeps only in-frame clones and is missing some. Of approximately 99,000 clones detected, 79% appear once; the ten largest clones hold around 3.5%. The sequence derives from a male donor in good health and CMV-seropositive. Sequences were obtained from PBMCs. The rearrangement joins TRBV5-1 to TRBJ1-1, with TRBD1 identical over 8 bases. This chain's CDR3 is CASSSDRGTEAFF. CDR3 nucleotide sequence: TGCGCCAGCAGCTCCGACAGGGGCACTGAAGCTTTCTTT.